Described below is a single T cell receptor (beta chain) sequence and its context. The antigen remains undetermined. This entry belongs to a study of Tregs in tolerant kidney transplant recipients. General study results and limits: Biological reproducibility was not directly addressed in this study. Donor-specific Treg expansion exceeded global Treg expansion in tolerant patients, suggesting antigen drive. Expanding Tregs on activated donor B cells appeared to best identify donor-specific TCRbeta clones.

The nonmyeloablative bone marrow transplants came from related graft donors, with transient mixed chimerism. CD4+CD25+CD127- Tregs, CD4+CD25- non-Tregs, CD4 and CD8 cells were sorted. Sequencing was performed with immunoSEQ multiplex PCR; in TCRdb, only in-frame clones are kept and a portion is missing. The sample consists of tens of thousands of clones, 91% of them appearing once. The receptor was isolated from a human patient who received a combined kidney and bone marrow transplant. These T cells may partly come from the graft donor. The sequences come from CD8+ T cells from blood (PBMCs), collected 24 months after the transplant.

CDR3 nucleotide sequence: TGTGCCAACGAGAGGAGGCTTAACTATGGCTACACCTTC. This codes for CANERRLNYGYTF. The gene calls are TRBV7-9 and TRBJ1-2; D remains unclear. This CDR3 region has 13 residues. Germline-derived CDR1 and CDR2 are SEHNR and FQNEAQ (reference sequence). The ends were cut back, 10 bases at V and 1 base at J, with 13 bases in the middle.